This T cell receptor (beta chain) comes out of a study of T-cell reconstitution after alpha-beta-depleted transplantation in children. Unique molecular identifiers were built into the TCRbeta library. Each CDR3 protein is one row after TCRdb ran MiXCR on the PCR reads. This table has about 980,000 distinct CDR3 sequences, about 30% appearing once. Trimming removed 2 bases from V and 7 bases from J, with 14 bases in between. This CDR3 is built from 15 residues. The germline V gene encodes CDR1 MNHEY and CDR2 SMNVEV (reference sequence). The TCR originated in a boy younger than two who had a stem cell transplant for SCID, so the T cells may come from the graft donor. Sequencing used PBMCs, mostly from graft donor cells, obtained 360 days after TCRalphabeta/CD19-depleted stem cell transplant. This chain uses TRBV27 with TRBJ1-4; D remains unclear. The CDR3 here is CASSLIGEFGEKLFF. CDR3 in DNA: TGTGCCAGCAGTTTAATTGGAGAGTTTGGTGAAAAACTGTTTTTT. Full variable domain (missing parts from reference TRBV27 and TRBJ1-4): EAQVTQNPRYLITVTGKKLTVTCSQNMNHEYMSWYRQDPGLGLRQIYYSMNVEVTDKGDVPEGYKVSRKEKRNFPLILESPSPNQTSLYFCASSLIGEFGEKLFFGSGTQLSVL.